Each of the 11 T cell receptor beta chains below was sequenced from the same sample in a study of CD8 T cells in Susac syndrome (dated by TCRdb to the late 2010s). Preparation of the library involved the immunoSEQ multiplex PCR assay. RNA was extracted with the RNeasy kit and 0.5 to 1 ug was reverse transcribed using random hexamers. TCRdb itself trimmed the public reads at Q25 with fastp, ran MiXCR and retained productive beta chains. Identical CDR3 proteins give one entry, which carries the most common genes and DNA. In all, the sample holds 160,000 or so distinct CDR3 sequences, and 90% to 95% of those were seen once. The ten top clones hold under 0.085% of the sample. The specimen sequenced was CD4+ T cells from PBMCs. Receptors originate from a human donor in good health.

The chain is built from TRBV12-3 or TRBV12-4 and TRBJ1-2; D perhaps matches TRBD1 (5 bases). The CDR3 totals 12 residues. V lost 6 bases to trimming and J lost 4 bases, with 9 bases between them. The CDR3 region is CASRQVAYGYTF. The DNA for the CDR3 is TGTGCCAGCAGACAGGTTGCCTATGGCTACACCTTC.

The V gene is TRBV18, the J gene TRBJ1-2, with D hard to call. The germline V and J ends were trimmed by 6 bases and 3 bases, with 8 bases remaining between them. The CDR3 has 12 residues. Germline V lookup: CDR1 KGHSH, CDR2 LQKENI. CDR3 residues: CASSLMDYGYTF. The CDR3 DNA sequence: TGTGCCAGCTCTCTCATGGACTATGGCTACACCTTC.

This sequence joins TRBV24-1 and TRBJ2-2, with TRBD1 matching 10 bases. CDR1 is KGHDR, CDR2 SFDVKD, per germline. V was pared by 4 bases and J by 7 bases, with 11 bases of the junction left unmatched. The CDR3 loop spans 17 amino acids. CDR3: CATSDPSGQGVFGELFF. The CDR3 bases are TGTGCCACCAGTGACCCCTCAGGACAGGGGGTATTCGGGGAGCTGTTTTTT.

Only one count was recorded for this clonotype. This chain uses TRBV20-1 with TRBJ2-3; D might be TRBD1 or TRBD2, each matching 6 bases. The germline V and J ends were trimmed by 3 bases and 6 bases, with 10 bases remaining between them. Germline CDR1 reads DFQATT; CDR2 reads SNEGSKA (reference sequence). The CDR3 is 12 residues long. This chain's CDR3 is CSARVGGDTQYF. The CDR3, as DNA: TGCAGTGCTAGGGTCGGGGGCGATACGCAGTATTTT.

J is TRBJ2-3 and V is TRBV29-1; D is perhaps TRBD2 (6 bases). CDR1 is SQVTM and CDR2 is ANQGSEA in the germline V gene. Deletions cut 5 bases from V and 4 bases from J, with 28 bases between. The CDR3 runs 18 residues. CDR3 DNA: TGCAGCGTTAAATCCTGGGGTTGGGTAGCGGCCCAACCAGATACGCAGTATTTT. It encodes CSVKSWGWVAAQPDTQYF.

The chain couples TRBV27 to TRBJ2-3; D remains unclear. CDR3 length: 15 amino acids. Per the germline V gene, CDR1 is MNHEY and CDR2 is SMNVEV (reference sequence). V shed 0 bases and J shed 3 bases, with 10 bases lying between them. The CDR3 region has the DNA TGTGCCAGCAGTTTATCGCATCTGAGAACAGATACGCAGTATTTT. Translation gives CASSLSHLRTDTQYF.

J is TRBJ2-7 and V is TRBV30; 9 bases agree with TRBD1. Germline V gene lookup returns CDR1 GTSNPN and CDR2 SVGIG (reference sequence). Trimming removed 2 bases from V and 6 bases from J; junction bases left unmatched: 11. The CDR3 is made up of 15 amino acids. The CDR3 DNA follows: TGTGCCTGGAGTTCGTCCGGGACAGGGACTCGCGAGCAGTACTTC. This sequence encodes CAWSSSGTGTREQYF.

The gene calls are TRBV5-1 and TRBJ2-5; 8 bases are shared with TRBD2. The CDR3 length is 15 residues. V shed 2 bases, J shed 2 bases, and the junction held 5 bases outside the gene matches. In germline, CDR1 is SGHRS, CDR2 YFSETQ. In DNA, the CDR3 is TGCGCCAGCAGCTTCACTAGCGGATTTCAAGAGACCCAGTACTTC. Encoded protein: CASSFTSGFQETQYF.

The genes are TRBV7-2 and TRBJ2-6; D is uncertain. The germline V gene encodes CDR1 SGHTA and CDR2 FQGNSA. The CDR3 contains 15 residues. With 1 base removed from V and 0 bases from J, the gap between germline ends came to 4 bases. The CDR3 loop reads CASSLEVSGANVLTF. The DNA for the CDR3 is TGTGCCAGCAGCTTAGAGGTCTCTGGGGCCAACGTCCTGACTTTC.

This clonotype was counted once. The gene calls are TRBV24-1 and TRBJ2-5, with D perhaps TRBD1 (6 bases). V was pared by 3 bases and J by 3 bases, with 10 bases between. CDR1 and CDR2 (germline): KGHDR, SFDVKD. CDR3 length equals 14 residues. CDR3 in DNA: TGTGCCACCAGTGATCCGCAGGGGAAAGAGACCCAGTACTTC. It encodes CATSDPQGKETQYF.

This CDR3 reads CSAQQGENIQYF. The CDR3 coding sequence is TGCAGTGCCCAACAGGGAGAAAACATTCAGTACTTC. J is TRBJ2-4 and V is TRBV20-1; a possible D gene is TRBD1 (6 bases). The germline gives CDR1 DFQATT, CDR2 SNEGSKA (reference sequence). The CDR3 totals 12 residues. Trimming left V 6 bases short and J 5 bases short, with 11 bases between.